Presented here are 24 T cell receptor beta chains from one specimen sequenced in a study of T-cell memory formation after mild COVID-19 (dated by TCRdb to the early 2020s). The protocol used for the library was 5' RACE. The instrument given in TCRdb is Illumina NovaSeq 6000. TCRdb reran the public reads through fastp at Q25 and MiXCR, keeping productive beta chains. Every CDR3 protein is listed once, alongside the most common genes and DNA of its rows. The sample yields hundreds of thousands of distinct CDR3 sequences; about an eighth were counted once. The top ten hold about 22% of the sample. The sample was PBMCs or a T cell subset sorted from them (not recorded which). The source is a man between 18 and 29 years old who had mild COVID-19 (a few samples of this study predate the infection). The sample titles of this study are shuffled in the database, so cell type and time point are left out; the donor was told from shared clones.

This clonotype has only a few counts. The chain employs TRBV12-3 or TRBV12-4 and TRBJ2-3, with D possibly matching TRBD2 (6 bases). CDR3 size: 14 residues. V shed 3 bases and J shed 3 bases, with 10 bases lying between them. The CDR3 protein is CASSFYRGTDTQYF. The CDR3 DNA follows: TGTGCCAGCAGTTTTTACCGGGGGACAGATACGCAGTATTTT.

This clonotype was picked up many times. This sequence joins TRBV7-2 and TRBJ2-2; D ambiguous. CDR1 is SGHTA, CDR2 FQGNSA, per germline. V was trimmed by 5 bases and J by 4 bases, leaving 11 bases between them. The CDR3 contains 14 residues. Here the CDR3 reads CASSARPATGELFF. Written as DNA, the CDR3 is TGTGCCAGCAGCGCGCGTCCCGCCACCGGGGAGCTGTTTTTT.

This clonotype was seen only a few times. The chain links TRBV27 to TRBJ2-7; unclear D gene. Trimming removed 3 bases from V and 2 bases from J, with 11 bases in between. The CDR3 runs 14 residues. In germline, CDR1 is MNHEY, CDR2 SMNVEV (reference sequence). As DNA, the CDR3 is TGTGCCAGCAGTTTCCCGGGCCGAGCCTACGAGCAGTACTTC. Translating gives CASSFPGRAYEQYF.

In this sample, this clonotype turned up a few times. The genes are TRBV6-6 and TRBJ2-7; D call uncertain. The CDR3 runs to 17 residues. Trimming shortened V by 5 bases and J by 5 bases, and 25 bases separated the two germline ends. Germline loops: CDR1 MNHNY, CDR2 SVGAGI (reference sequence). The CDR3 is CASSVGNTYISSHEQYV. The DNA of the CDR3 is TGTGCCAGCAGTGTAGGGAATACCTACATCTCTTCCCACGAGCAGTACGTC.

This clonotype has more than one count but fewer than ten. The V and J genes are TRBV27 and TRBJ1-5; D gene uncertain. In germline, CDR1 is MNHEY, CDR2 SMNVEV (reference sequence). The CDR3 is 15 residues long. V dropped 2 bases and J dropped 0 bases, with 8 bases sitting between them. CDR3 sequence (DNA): TGTGCCAGCAGTTTACTCGGAGATAGCAATCAGCCCCAGCATTTT. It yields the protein CASSLLGDSNQPQHF.

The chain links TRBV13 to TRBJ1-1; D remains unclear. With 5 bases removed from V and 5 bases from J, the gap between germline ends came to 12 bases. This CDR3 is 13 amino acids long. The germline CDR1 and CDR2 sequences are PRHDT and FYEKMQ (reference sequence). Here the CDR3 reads CASSPAPWTEAFF. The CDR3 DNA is TGTGCCAGCAGCCCAGCCCCATGGACTGAAGCTTTCTTT.

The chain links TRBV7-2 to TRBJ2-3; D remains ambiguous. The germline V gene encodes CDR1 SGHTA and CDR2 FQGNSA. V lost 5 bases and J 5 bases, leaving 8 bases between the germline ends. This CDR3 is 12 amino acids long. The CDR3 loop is CASSTRGDTQYF. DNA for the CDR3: TGTGCCAGCAGCACACGAGGAGATACGCAGTATTTT.

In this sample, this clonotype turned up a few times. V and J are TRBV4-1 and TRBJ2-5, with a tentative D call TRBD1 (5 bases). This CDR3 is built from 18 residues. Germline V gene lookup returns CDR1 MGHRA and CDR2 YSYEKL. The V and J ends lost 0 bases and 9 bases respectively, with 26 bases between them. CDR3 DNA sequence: TGCGCCAGCAGCCAAGATAGATCCGACAGTCCACGGTCAGGAGCCCAGTACTTC. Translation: CASSQDRSDSPRSGAQYF.

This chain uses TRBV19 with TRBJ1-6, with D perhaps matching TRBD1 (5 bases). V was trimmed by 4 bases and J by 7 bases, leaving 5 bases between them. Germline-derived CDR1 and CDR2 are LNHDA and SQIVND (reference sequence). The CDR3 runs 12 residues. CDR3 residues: CASSRGNSPLHF. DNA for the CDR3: TGTGCCAGTAGTAGGGGGAATTCACCCCTCCACTTT.

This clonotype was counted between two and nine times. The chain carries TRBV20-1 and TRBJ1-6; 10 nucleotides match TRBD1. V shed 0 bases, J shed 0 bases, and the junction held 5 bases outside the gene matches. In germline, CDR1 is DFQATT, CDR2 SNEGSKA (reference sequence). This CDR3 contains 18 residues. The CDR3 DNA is TGCAGTGCTAGAGATAGGGGACAGGGGAGCTCCTATAATTCACCCCTCCACTTT. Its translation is CSARDRGQGSSYNSPLHF.

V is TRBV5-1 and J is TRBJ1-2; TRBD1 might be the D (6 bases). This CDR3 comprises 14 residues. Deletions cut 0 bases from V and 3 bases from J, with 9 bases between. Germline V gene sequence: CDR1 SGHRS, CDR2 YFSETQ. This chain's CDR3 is CASSLEDRYYGYTF. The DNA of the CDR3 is TGCGCCAGCAGCTTGGAGGACAGATACTATGGCTACACCTTC.

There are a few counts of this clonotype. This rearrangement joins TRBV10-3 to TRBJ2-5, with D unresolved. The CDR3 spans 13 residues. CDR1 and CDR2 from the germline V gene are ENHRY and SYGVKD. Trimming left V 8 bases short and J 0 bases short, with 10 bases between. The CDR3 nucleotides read TGTGCCATCTCAGTGGGGTACCAAGAGACCCAGTACTTC. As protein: CAISVGYQETQYF.

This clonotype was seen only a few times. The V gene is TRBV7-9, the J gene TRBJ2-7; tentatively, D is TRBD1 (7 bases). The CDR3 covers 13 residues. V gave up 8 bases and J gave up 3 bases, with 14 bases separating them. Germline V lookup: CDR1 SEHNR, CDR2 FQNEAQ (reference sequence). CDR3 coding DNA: TGTGCCAGCGGGCAGGGGGGTTTCTACGAGCAGTACTTC. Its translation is CASGQGGFYEQYF.

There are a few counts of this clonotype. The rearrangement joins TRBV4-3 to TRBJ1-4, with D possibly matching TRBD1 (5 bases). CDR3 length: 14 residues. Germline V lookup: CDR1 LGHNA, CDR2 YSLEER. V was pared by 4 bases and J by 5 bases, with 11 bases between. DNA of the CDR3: TGCGCCAGCAGCCCCAGGGTTTTAAATGAAAAACTGTTTTTT. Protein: CASSPRVLNEKLFF.

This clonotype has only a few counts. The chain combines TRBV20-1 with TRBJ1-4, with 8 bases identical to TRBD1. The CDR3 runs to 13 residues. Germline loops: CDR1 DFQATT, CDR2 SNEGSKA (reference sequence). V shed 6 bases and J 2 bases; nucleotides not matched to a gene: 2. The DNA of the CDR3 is TGCAGTGCATACAGGGGGACTAATGAAAAACTGTTTTTT. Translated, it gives CSAYRGTNEKLFF.

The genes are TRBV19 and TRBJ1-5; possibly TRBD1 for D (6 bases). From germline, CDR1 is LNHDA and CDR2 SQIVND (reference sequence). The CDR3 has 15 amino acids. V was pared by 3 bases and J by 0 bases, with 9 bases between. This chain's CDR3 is CASSIWTASNQPQHF. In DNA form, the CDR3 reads TGTGCCAGTAGTATTTGGACAGCTAGCAATCAGCCCCAGCATTTT.

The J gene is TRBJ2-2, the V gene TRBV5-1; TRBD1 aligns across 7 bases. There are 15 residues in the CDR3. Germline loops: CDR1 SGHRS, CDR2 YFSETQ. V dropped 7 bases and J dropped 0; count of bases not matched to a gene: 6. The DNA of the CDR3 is TGCGCCAGCGAGTCCGGGACAGCGAACACCGGGGAGCTGTTTTTT. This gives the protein CASESGTANTGELFF.

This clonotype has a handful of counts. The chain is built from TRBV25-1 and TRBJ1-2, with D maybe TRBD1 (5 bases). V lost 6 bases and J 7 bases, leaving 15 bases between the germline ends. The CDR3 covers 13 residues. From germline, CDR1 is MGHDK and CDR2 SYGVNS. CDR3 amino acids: CASSLRGSGGYTF. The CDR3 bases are TGTGCCAGCAGCCTAAGGGGTTCCGGTGGCTACACCTTC.

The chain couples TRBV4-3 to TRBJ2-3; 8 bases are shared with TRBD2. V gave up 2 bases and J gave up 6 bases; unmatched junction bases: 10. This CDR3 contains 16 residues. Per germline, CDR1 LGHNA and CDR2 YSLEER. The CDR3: CASSQLIGGAGDTQYF. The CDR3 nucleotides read TGCGCCAGCAGCCAACTCATCGGGGGGGCGGGGGATACGCAGTATTTT.

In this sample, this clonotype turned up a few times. For the CDR3, the DNA is TGCGCCAGCAGCTTGGACAAAGCGGGGGTGTTTAGCACAGATACGCAGTATTTT. Translation: CASSLDKAGVFSTDTQYF. The chain recombines TRBV5-1 with TRBJ2-3; TRBD2 aligns across 8 bases. V trimming: 0 bases; J trimming: 0 bases; junction bases outside the gene matches: 9. This CDR3 region has 18 residues. Germline CDR1 reads SGHRS; CDR2 reads YFSETQ.

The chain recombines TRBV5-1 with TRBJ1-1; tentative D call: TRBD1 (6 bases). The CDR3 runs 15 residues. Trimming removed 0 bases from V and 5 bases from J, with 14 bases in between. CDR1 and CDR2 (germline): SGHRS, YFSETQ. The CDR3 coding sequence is TGCGCCAGCAGCTTGGAGGGCAGGGGAAGGACTGAAGCTTTCTTT. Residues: CASSLEGRGRTEAFF.

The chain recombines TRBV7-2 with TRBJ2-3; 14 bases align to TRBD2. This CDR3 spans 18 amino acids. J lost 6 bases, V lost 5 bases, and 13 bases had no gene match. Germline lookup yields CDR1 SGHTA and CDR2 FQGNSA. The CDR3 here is CASSPGLAGGSWSDTQYF. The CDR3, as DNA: TGTGCCAGCAGCCCCGGACTAGCGGGGGGAAGCTGGTCCGATACGCAGTATTTT.

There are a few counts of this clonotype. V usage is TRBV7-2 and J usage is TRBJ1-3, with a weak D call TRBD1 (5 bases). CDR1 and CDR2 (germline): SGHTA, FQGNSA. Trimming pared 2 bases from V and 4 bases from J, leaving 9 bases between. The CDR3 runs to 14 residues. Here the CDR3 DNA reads TGTGCCAGCAGCTTACCAGGGTTGGGAAACACCATATATTTT. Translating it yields CASSLPGLGNTIYF.

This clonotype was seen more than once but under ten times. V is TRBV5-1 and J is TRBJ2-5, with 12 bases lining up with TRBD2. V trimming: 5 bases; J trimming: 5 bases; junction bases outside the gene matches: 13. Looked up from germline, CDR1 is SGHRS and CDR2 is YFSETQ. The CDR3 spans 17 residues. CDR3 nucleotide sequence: TGCGCCAGCAGATCCCCGGCTAGCGGGGGGGCAGTGGAGACCCAGTACTTC. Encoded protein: CASRSPASGGAVETQYF. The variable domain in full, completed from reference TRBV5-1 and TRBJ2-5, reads KAGVTQTPRYLIKTRGQQVTLSCSPISGHRSVSWYQQTPGQGLQFLFEYFSETQRNKGNFPGRFSGRQFSNSRSEMNVSTLELGDSALYLCASRSPASGGAVETQYFGPGTRLLVL.